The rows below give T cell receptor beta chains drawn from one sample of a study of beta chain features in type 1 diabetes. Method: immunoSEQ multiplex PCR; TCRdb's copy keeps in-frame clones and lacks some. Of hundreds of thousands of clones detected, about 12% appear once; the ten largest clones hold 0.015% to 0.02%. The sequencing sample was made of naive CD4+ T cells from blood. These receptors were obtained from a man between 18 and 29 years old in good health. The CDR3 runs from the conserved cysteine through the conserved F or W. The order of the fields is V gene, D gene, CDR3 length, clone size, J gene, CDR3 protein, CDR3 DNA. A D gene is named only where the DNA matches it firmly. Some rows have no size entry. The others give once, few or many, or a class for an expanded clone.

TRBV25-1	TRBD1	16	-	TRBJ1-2	CASSSWDQGDGYGYTF	TGTGCCAGCAGTTCCTGGGATCAGGGGGATGGCTATGGCTACACCTTC
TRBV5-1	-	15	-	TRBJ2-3	CASSLDGLQGDTQYF	TGCGCCAGCAGCTTGGACGGGTTACAGGGAGATACGCAGTATTTT
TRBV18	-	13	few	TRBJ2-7	CASSPPGDYEQYF	TGTGCCAGCTCACCACCCGGGGATTACGAGCAGTACTTC
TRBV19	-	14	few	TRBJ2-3	CASSRVGLSVTQYF	TGTGCCAGTAGCAGGGTGGGACTCTCCGTGACGCAGTATTTT
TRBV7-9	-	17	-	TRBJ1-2	CASSLSEGQITYNGYTF	TGTGCCAGCAGCTTATCGGAGGGCCAGATAACTTACAATGGCTACACCTTC
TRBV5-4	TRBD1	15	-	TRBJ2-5	CASSRGQGVRETQYF	TGTGCCAGCAGCCGAGGACAGGGGGTCCGTGAGACCCAGTACTTC
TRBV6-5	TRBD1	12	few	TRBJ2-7	CASSYGRGEQYF	TGTGCCAGCAGTTACGGCAGGGGGGAGCAGTACTTC
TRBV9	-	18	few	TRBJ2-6	CASSARRDRDTGANVLTF	TGTGCCAGCAGCGCCCGCCGGGACCGGGACACTGGGGCCAACGTCCTGACTTTC
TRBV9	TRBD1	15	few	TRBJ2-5	CASSVATGGVETQYF	TGTGCCAGCAGCGTAGCTACAGGGGGCGTGGAGACCCAGTACTTC
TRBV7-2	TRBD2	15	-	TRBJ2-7	CASSLSGTSGYEQYF	TGTGCCAGCAGCTTATCGGGGACTAGCGGGTACGAGCAGTACTTC
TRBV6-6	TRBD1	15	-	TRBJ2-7	CASQQGQAGSYEQYF	TGTGCCAGCCAACAGGGACAGGCAGGCTCCTACGAGCAGTACTTC
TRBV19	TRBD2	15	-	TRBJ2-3	CASSRTSGSTDTQYF	TGTGCCAGTAGTAGGACTAGCGGAAGCACAGATACGCAGTATTTT
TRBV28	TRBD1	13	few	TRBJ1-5	CASSDRGNQPQHF	TGTGCCAGCAGTGACAGGGGCAATCAGCCCCAGCATTTT
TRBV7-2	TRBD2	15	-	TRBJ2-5	CASSLGGRAGETQYF	TGTGCCAGCAGCTTAGGCGGGAGGGCCGGGGAGACCCAGTACTTC
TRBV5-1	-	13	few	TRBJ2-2	CASRPGLAGELFF	TGCGCCAGCAGGCCAGGTCTTGCCGGGGAGCTGTTTTTT
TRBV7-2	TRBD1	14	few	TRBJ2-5	CASSLAPDRGTQYF	TGTGCCAGCAGCTTAGCGCCGGACAGGGGGACCCAGTACTTC
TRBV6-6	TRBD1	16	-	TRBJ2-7	CASSYSGGQGAGEQYF	TGTGCCAGCAGTTACTCTGGCGGACAGGGGGCGGGGGAGCAGTACTTC
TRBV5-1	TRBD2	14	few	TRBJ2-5	CASSWTSGEETQYF	TGCGCCAGCAGCTGGACTAGCGGAGAAGAGACCCAGTACTTC